A single sample is the source of the 13 T cell receptor beta chains below, sequenced in a study of blood T cell repertoires in COVID-19. Method: immunoSEQ multiplex PCR; TCRdb's copy keeps in-frame clones and lacks some. The sample lists about 210,000 clones, about 76% occurring once. Sample: PBMCs or T cells enriched from blood (not recorded which). The source is a woman in her forties or fifties with acute COVID-19.

The chain uses TRBV10-3 and TRBJ2-3; 13 bases are a match to TRBD2. Germline CDR1 ENHRY, CDR2 SYGVKD. The length of the CDR3 is 14 residues. The trim removed 10 bases at V and 2 bases at J, leaving 3 bases unmatched. As DNA, the CDR3 is TGTGCCACGGGGACTAGCGGGACCACAGATACGCAGTATTTT. Amino acid sequence: CATGTSGTTDTQYF.

The rearrangement joins TRBV5-4 to TRBJ2-3; no definite D call. The germline gives CDR1 SGHNT, CDR2 YYREEE (reference sequence). The V end lost 0 bases, the J end lost 2 bases, and 10 bases lay between the germline ends. The length of the CDR3 is 15 residues. CDR3 residues: CASSLAPEYTDTQYF. In DNA form, the CDR3 reads TGTGCCAGCAGCTTGGCCCCGGAGTACACAGATACGCAGTATTTT.

Of note for this clone: This sample includes further DNA sequences coding for the same CDR3. The gene calls are TRBV18 and TRBJ2-7, with D maybe TRBD2 (5 bases). The CDR3 loop spans 12 amino acids. CDR1 is KGHSH, CDR2 LQKENI, per germline. The V gene lost 2 bases and the J gene lost 3 bases, with 5 bases spanning the gap. The CDR3, as DNA: TGTGCCAGCTCACCAGACTACTACGAGCAGTACTTC. Its translation: CASSPDYYEQYF.

V and J are TRBV28 and TRBJ2-5; 9 bases match TRBD1. This CDR3 has 13 amino acids. Trimming cost V 6 bases and J 9 bases; bases outside gene matches: 8. Per germline, CDR1 MDHEN and CDR2 SYDVKM. CDR3 region: CASRGQGSLAQYF. CDR3 DNA sequence: TGTGCCAGCAGGGGACAGGGATCCTTAGCCCAGTACTTC.

This rearrangement joins TRBV7-3 to TRBJ2-3; D remains ambiguous. CDR1 is SGHTA, CDR2 FQGTGA, per germline. Trimming took off 5 bases at V and 6 bases at J, with 9 bases between the two ends. CDR3 size: 12 residues. CDR3 residues: CASSPYGDTQYF. CDR3 sequence (DNA): TGTGCCAGCAGCCCGTACGGGGATACGCAGTATTTT.

The chain carries TRBV11-1 and TRBJ2-2; D is possibly TRBD1 (5 bases). The CDR3 has 13 residues. Germline-derived CDR1 and CDR2 are SGHAT and FQDESV (reference sequence). The V end was cut by 8 bases, the J end by 2 bases, with 9 bases between. CDR3 DNA sequence: TGTGCCAGCCGCCAGGGAAACACCGGGGAGCTGTTTTTT. It codes for CASRQGNTGELFF.

This clone was counted a few times. CDR3 amino acids: CASSDRTQETQYF. Written as DNA, the CDR3 is TGTGCCAGTAGCGACAGGACTCAAGAGACCCAGTACTTC. The chain recombines TRBV19 with TRBJ2-5, with TRBD1 as a possible D gene (6 bases). This CDR3 is 13 amino acids long. V lost 6 bases and J 2 bases, leaving 10 bases between the germline ends. The germline CDR1 and CDR2 sequences are LNHDA and SQIVND (reference sequence).

Remarks on this clone: Other DNA sequences of this sample code for an identical CDR3. The chain is built from TRBV18 and TRBJ2-7; 9 bases fit TRBD2. The CDR3 is made up of 15 amino acids. Germline V gene sequence: CDR1 KGHSH, CDR2 LQKENI. V lost 0 bases to trimming and J lost 4 bases; unmatched junction nucleotides: 4. Written as DNA, the CDR3 is TGTGCCAGCTCACCACCAGCGGGGGGCGGGTACGAGCAGTACTTC. Protein sequence: CASSPPAGGGYEQYF.

This clone was counted once. The genes are TRBV20-1 and TRBJ2-3, with 9 positions matching TRBD2. This CDR3 has 11 amino acids. Germline V gene lookup returns CDR1 DFQATT and CDR2 SNEGSKA (reference sequence). This CDR3 reads CSVAGVDTQYF. CDR3 DNA sequence: TGCAGCGTAGCGGGAGTCGATACGCAGTATTTT.

The CDR3 sequence: CASSPTGSGVIEAFF. The CDR3 coding sequence is TGTGCCAGTAGTCCTACAGGGTCCGGCGTAATTGAAGCTTTCTTT. This sequence joins TRBV19 and TRBJ1-1, with a possible D match to TRBD1 (6 bases). This CDR3 region has 15 residues. The V end lost 5 bases, the J end lost 7 bases, and 20 bases lay between the germline ends. From germline, CDR1 is LNHDA and CDR2 SQIVND (reference sequence).

J is TRBJ2-3 and V is TRBV12-2; TRBD1 is the table's D call and was not checked against the DNA. TRBV12-2 is classified as a pseudogene. The CDR3 runs to 10 residues. CDR3 sequence (DNA): TGTGCAAGTCGCACACGTACGCAGTATTTT. This translates into CASRTRTQYF.

The CDR3 spells CASSELRETQYF. CDR3 bases: TGTGCCAGCAGTGAACTCCGGGAGACCCAGTACTTC. This chain links TRBV12-3 or TRBV12-4 with TRBJ2-5; D not resolved. V gave up 5 bases and J gave up 5 bases, with 9 bases separating them. There are 12 residues in the CDR3.

The chain combines TRBV10-3 with TRBJ1-5; a weak D match, TRBD1 (6 bases). V was cut by 6 bases and J by 5 bases, with 11 bases left in between. Per germline, CDR1 ENHRY and CDR2 SYGVKD. The CDR3 has 13 amino acids. The CDR3 DNA is TGTGCCATCAGCAGGGGATCGGATCAGCCCCAGCATTTT. This encodes CAISRGSDQPQHF.